This T cell receptor beta chain was profiled in a study of T cells after yellow fever vaccination. Germline lookup yields CDR1 LGHNA and CDR2 YSLEER. The CDR3 is 18 residues long. Trimming took off 0 bases at V and 0 bases at J, with 17 bases between the two ends. UMIs and a universal primer site were added when TCR cDNA was made by 5'RACE template switching. In TCRdb, the 5' RACE reads were re-called with MiXCR into one record per CDR3 protein. There are 300,000 to 350,000 distinct CDR3 sequences in the sample; around 4.4% occur only once, and approximately 19% lies in the top ten. Sequencing used PBMCs, obtained 15 days after the yellow fever booster vaccination. This TCR was sampled from a man younger than 35 who received the YFV17D yellow fever vaccine. V gene TRBV4-3 combines with J gene TRBJ1-2; no reliable D call. The CDR3 reads CASSQDATGTTANYGYTF. In nucleotides, the CDR3 is TGCGCCAGCAGCCAAGACGCGACGGGCACCACCGCTAACTATGGCTACACCTTC.